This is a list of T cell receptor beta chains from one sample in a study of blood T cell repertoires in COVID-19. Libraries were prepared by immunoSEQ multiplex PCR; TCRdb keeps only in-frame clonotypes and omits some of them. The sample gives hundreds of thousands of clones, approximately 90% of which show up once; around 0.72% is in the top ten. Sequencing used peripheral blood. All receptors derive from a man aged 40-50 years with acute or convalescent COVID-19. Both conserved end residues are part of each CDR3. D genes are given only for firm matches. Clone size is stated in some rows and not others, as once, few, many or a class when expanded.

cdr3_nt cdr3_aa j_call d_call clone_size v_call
TGTGCCAGCAGTCCGACAGGGGGCGCGGGTGGTACTGAAGCTTTCTTT CASSPTGGAGGTEAFF TRBJ1-1 TRBD1 . TRBV6-6
TGCGCCAGCAGCCAAGAGGGCAGGGGAGACGTCCTGACTTTC CASSQEGRGDVLTF TRBJ2-6 . . TRBV4-1
TGTGCCACCAGCAGAGAGACTGATGAAAAACTGTTTTTT CATSRETDEKLFF TRBJ1-4 . . TRBV15
TGTGCCAGCAGCTTAACTCCGGCTAACCGGGAGAAGTTTTTT CASSLTPANREKFF TRBJ1-4 . . TRBV9
TGTGCCAGCAGTCCGCCTCTGGAGGGTCAGACCCAGTACTTC CASSPPLEGQTQYF TRBJ2-5 . . TRBV28
TGCGCCAGCAGTGAGTCAGCAGGGGCTCCCTCTGGGGCCAACGTCCTGACTTTC CASSESAGAPSGANVLTF TRBJ2-6 . . TRBV10-1
TGTGCCAGCACCGACAGTTACAATGAGCAGTTCTTC CASTDSYNEQFF TRBJ2-1 . . TRBV27
TGTGCCAGCAATAAGGGACAGGGGTTAGATGGCTACACCTTC CASNKGQGLDGYTF TRBJ1-2 TRBD1 . TRBV7-9
TGCGCCAGCAGTCAATCCCTTACTTCAGGGGGCTTGGACGAGCAGTACTTC CASSQSLTSGGLDEQYF TRBJ2-7 TRBD1 once TRBV23-1
TGCGCCAGCAGTCAATCCAGGGTGGGCTCTGGGGCCAACGTCCTGACTTTC CASSQSRVGSGANVLTF TRBJ2-6 . . TRBV23-1
TGTGCCAGCAGACGGGGAGGGTCCTACGAGCAGTACTTC CASRRGGSYEQYF TRBJ2-7 TRBD2 . TRBV12-3/TRBV12-4
TGTGCCAGTAGTACCCGACTGGACTCATACGAGCAGTACTTC CASSTRLDSYEQYF TRBJ2-7 . . TRBV19
TGTGCCAGCTCACCACCGGTCGCCAGGGAGGGACAGCCCCAGCATTTT CASSPPVAREGQPQHF TRBJ1-5 . . TRBV18
TGTGCCAGCAGTTTCCTCGGGGACTCCGAGCAGTACTTC CASSFLGDSEQYF TRBJ2-7 . once TRBV27
TGTGCCAGCAGCTTAGCCTCTAGCAGACTACAAGAGACCCAGTACTTC CASSLASSRLQETQYF TRBJ2-5 . . TRBV7-9
TGCGCCAGCAGCCTAAGGGGAGCAGGGGTGATCTCCTACGAGCAGTACTTC CASSLRGAGVISYEQYF TRBJ2-7 . . TRBV4-3
TGTGCCAGCAGTTCTCACAGGGACAATGAGCAGTTCTTC CASSSHRDNEQFF TRBJ2-1 . . TRBV27
TGTGCCAGCAGTTCCCGACAGGGGGCCTGGGGCTACACCTTC CASSSRQGAWGYTF TRBJ1-2 TRBD1 . TRBV6-5
TGTGCCATCAGTGAGCTGGACAGCTATGGCTACACCTTC CAISELDSYGYTF TRBJ1-2 . . TRBV10-3
TGTGCCAGCAGTTTAGGGGCTTCCAATCAGCCCCAGCATTTT CASSLGASNQPQHF TRBJ1-5 . . TRBV27
TGTGCCAGCAGCCGGACAGGGCCAGGAGATACGCAGTATTTT CASSRTGPGDTQYF TRBJ2-3 TRBD1 . TRBV7-3
TGTGCCAGCAGTGGGGCGGGGGGGCCTTTGAATGAGCAGTTCTTC CASSGAGGPLNEQFF TRBJ2-1 TRBD2 . TRBV25-1
TGTGCCAGCAGCTTGGCGCAGGGGGTGACAGCTTTCTTT CASSLAQGVTAFF TRBJ1-1 TRBD1 . TRBV5-8
TGTGCCTGGGGCACTAGCGGGTCGCAGTATTTT CAWGTSGSQYF TRBJ2-3 TRBD2 . TRBV30
TGCGCCAGCAGCCAAGGAGGGGGTGGCAACAACTATGGCTACACCTTC CASSQGGGGNNYGYTF TRBJ1-2 . . TRBV4-1
TGTGCCAGCACCGACAGACTAGCGGAAGAGACCCAGTACTTC CASTDRLAEETQYF TRBJ2-5 TRBD2 . TRBV6-5
TGTGCCTGGAGAACGACAGGGGGCTTGGATCAGCCCCAGCATTTT CAWRTTGGLDQPQHF TRBJ1-5 TRBD1 . TRBV30